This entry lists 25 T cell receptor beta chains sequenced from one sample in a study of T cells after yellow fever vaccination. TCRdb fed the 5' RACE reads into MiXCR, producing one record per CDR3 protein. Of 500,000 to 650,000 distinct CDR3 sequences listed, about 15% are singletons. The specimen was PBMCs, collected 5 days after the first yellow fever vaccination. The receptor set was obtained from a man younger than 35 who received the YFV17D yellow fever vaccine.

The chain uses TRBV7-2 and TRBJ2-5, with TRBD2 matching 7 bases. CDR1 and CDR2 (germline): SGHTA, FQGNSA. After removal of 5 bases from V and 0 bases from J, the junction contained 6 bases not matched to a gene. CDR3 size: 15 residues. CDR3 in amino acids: CASSPGRWDQETQYF. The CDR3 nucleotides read TGTGCCAGCAGCCCCGGGAGGTGGGACCAAGAGACCCAGTACTTC.

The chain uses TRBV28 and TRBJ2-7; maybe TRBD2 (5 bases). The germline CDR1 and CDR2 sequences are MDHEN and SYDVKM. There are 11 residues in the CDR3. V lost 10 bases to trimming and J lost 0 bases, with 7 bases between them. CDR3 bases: TGTGCCACCCGGGACTCCTACGAGCAGTACGTC. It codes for CATRDSYEQYV.

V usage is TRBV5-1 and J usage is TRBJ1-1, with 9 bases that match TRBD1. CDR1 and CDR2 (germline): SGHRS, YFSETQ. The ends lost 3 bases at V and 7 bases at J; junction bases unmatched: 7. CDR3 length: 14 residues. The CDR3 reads CASSYRGPRHEAFF. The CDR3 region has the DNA TGCGCCAGCAGCTACAGGGGGCCGCGCCATGAAGCTTTCTTT.

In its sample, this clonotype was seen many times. CDR3 DNA: TGCGCCAGCACCACAACGGGACAGGGCACCGGGGAGCTGTTTTTT. This encodes CASTTTGQGTGELFF. J is TRBJ2-2 and V is TRBV5-1; 9 bases map to TRBD1. This CDR3 region has 15 residues. V lost 6 bases and J lost 4; bases outside the gene matches: 7. Per the germline V gene, CDR1 is SGHRS and CDR2 is YFSETQ.

The CDR3 bases are TGCGCCAGCACAGGCCAGGGGTTAGCCGGGGAGCTGTTTTTT. Encoded protein: CASTGQGLAGELFF. The V and J genes are TRBV10-2 and TRBJ2-2; TRBD1 might be the D (6 bases). This CDR3 is built from 14 residues. The V end lost 7 bases, the J end lost 6 bases, and 15 bases lay between the germline ends. Germline lookup yields CDR1 WSHSY and CDR2 SAAADI.

The CDR3: CASLDSSNQPQHF. The CDR3 nucleotides are TGTGCCAGCTTAGATAGCAGCAATCAGCCCCAGCATTTT. This rearrangement joins TRBV11-2 to TRBJ1-5; D is undetermined. Between the trimmed V and J ends, which lost 8 bases and 1 base, there was a span of 9 bases. CDR3 length: 13 amino acids. Per germline, CDR1 SGHAT and CDR2 FQNNGV.

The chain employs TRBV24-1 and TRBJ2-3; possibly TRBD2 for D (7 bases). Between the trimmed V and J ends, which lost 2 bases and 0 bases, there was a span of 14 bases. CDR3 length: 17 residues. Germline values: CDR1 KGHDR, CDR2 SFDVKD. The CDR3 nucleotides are TGTGCCACCAGTGATTGGGGGGGGGCATCCAGCACAGATACGCAGTATTTT. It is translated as CATSDWGGASSTDTQYF.

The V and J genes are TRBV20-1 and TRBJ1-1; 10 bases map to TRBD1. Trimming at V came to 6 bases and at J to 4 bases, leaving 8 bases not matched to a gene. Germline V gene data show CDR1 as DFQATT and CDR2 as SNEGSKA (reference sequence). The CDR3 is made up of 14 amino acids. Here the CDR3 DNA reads TGCAGTGCCCTGGGACAGGGGATGGGCACTGAAGCTTTCTTT. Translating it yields CSALGQGMGTEAFF.

For the CDR3, the DNA is TGTGCCAGCAGAACAAAGCGAAGCTCCTACAATGAGCAGTTCTTC. It yields the protein CASRTKRSSYNEQFF. The genes are TRBV28 and TRBJ2-1; D is ambiguous. With 6 bases removed from V and 0 bases from J, the gap between germline ends came to 12 bases. CDR1 and CDR2 from the germline V gene are MDHEN and SYDVKM. The CDR3 contains 15 residues. The full variable domain, completed using reference TRBV28 and TRBJ2-1, is DVKVTQSSRYLVKRTGEKVFLECVQDMDHENMFWYRQDPGLGLRLIYFSYDVKMKEKGDIPEGYSVSREKKERFSLILESASTNQTSMYLCASRTKRSSYNEQFFGPGTRLTVL.

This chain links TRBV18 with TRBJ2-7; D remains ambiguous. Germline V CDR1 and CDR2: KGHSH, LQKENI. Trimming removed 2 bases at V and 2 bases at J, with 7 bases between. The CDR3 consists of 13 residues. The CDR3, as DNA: TGTGCCAGCTCACCAGGGTCGCCCTACGAGCAGTACGTC. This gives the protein CASSPGSPYEQYV.

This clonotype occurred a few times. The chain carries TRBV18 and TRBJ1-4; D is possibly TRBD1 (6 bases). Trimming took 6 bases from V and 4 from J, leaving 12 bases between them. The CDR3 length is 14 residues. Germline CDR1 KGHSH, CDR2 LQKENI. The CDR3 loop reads CASSSRGINEKLFF. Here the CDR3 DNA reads TGTGCCAGCTCGTCCAGGGGTATTAATGAAAAACTGTTTTTT.

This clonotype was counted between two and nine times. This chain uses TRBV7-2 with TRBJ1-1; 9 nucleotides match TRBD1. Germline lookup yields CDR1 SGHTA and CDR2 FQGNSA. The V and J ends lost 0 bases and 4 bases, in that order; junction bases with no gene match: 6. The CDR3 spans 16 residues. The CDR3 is CASSLAGTGRITEAFF. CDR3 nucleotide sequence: TGTGCCAGCAGCTTAGCGGGGACAGGGCGGATCACTGAAGCTTTCTTT. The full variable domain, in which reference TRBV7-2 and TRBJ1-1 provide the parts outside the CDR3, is GAGVSQSPSNKVTEKGKDVELRCDPISGHTALYWYRQSLGQGLEFLIYFQGNSAPDKSGLPSDRFSAERTGGSVSTLTIQRTQQEDSAVYLCASSLAGTGRITEAFFGQGTRLTVV.

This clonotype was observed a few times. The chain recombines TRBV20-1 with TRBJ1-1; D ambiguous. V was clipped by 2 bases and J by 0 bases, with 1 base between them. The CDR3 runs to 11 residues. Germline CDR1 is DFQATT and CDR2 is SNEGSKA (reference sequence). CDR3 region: CSARLNTEAFF. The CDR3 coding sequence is TGCAGTGCTAGACTGAACACTGAAGCTTTCTTT.

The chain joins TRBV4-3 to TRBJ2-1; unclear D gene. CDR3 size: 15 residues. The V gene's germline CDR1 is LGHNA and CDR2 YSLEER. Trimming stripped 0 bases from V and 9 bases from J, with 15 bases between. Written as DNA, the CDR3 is TGCGCCAGCAGCCAAGATTACTTGGATGGTGGTGAGCAGTTCTTC. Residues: CASSQDYLDGGEQFF.

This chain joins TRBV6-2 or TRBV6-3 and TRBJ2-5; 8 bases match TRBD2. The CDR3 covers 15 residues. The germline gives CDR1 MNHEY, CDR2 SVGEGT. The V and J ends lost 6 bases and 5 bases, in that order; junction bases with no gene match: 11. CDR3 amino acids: CASRSGGGYFETQYF. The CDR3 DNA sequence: TGTGCCAGCAGGTCCGGCGGGGGGTATTTTGAGACCCAGTACTTC.

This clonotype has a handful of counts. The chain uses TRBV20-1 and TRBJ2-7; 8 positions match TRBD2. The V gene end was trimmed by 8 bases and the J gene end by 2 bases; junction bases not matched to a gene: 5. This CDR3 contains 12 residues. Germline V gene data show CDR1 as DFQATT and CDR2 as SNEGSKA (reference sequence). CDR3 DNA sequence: TGCAGTCTCGGGACTAGAACCTACGAGCAGTACTTC. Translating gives CSLGTRTYEQYF.

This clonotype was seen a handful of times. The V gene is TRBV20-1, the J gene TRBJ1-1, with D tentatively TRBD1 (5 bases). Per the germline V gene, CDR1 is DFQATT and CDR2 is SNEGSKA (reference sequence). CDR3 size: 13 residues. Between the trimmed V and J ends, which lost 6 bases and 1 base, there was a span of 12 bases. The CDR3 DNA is TGCAGTGCCCCCCGACAGCCGAACACTGAAGCTTTCTTT. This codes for CSAPRQPNTEAFF.

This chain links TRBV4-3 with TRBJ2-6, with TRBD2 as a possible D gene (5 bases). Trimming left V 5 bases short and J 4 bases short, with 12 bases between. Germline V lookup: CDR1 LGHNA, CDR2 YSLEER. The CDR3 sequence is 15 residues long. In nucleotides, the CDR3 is TGCGCCAGCAGCTCGGGGTTAGGCGGGGCCAACGTCCTGACTTTC. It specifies CASSSGLGGANVLTF.

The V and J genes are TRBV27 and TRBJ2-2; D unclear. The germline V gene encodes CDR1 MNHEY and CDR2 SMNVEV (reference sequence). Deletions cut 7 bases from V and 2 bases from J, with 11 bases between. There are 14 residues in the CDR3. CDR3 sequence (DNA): TGTGCCAGCACCAATGAGCTTAACACCGGGGAGCTGTTTTTT. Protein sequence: CASTNELNTGELFF.

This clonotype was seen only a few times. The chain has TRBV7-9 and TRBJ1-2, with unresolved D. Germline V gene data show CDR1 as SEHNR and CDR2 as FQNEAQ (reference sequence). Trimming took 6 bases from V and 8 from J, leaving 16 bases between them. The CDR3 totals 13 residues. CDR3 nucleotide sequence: TGTGCCAGCAGTCGCGGGAACGACGAGGGCTACACCTTC. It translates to CASSRGNDEGYTF.

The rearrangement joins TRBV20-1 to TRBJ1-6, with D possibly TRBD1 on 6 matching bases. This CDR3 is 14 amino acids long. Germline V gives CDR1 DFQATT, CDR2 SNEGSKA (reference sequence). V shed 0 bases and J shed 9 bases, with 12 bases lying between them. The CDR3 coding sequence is TGCAGTGCTAGAGATCAAGGGACAACTTCACCCCTCCACTTT. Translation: CSARDQGTTSPLHF.

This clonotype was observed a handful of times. The CDR3 coding sequence is TGTGCCAGCAGTTTGAGTGGCGGTGAGGGAACCTACGAGCAGTACGTC. Translation gives CASSLSGGEGTYEQYV. The chain is built from TRBV28 and TRBJ2-7; the D gene is possibly TRBD2 (5 bases). The germline V and J ends were trimmed by 3 bases and 2 bases, with 17 bases remaining between them. The CDR3 is made up of 16 amino acids. In germline, CDR1 is MDHEN, CDR2 SYDVKM.

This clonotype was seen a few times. The DNA for the CDR3 is TGTGCCAGCATCCAACAGCTGGGGCGCACCGGGGAGCTGTTTTTT. Protein sequence: CASIQQLGRTGELFF. V gene TRBV7-2 combines with J gene TRBJ2-2; D is possibly TRBD1 (5 bases). Germline V gene data show CDR1 as SGHTA and CDR2 as FQGNSA. This CDR3 comprises 15 residues. Trimming removed 7 bases at V and 4 bases at J, with 16 bases between.

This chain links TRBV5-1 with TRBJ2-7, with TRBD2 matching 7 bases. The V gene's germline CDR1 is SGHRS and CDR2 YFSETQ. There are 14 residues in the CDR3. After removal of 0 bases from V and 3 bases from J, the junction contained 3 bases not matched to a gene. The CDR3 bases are TGCGCCAGCAGCTTGGTGGGGGACTACTACGAGCAGTACTTC. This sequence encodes CASSLVGDYYEQYF.

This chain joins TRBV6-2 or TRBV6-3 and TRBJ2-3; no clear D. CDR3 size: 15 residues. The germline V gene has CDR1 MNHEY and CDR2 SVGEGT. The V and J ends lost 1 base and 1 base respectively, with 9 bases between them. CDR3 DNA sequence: TGTGCCAGCAGTTACTTACAGTACCGCACAGATACGCAGTATTTT. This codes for CASSYLQYRTDTQYF.